These 13 T cell receptor beta chains share one sample of origin, sequenced in a study of blood T cell repertoires in COVID-19. The table came from immunoSEQ multiplex PCR; TCRdb's copy has only in-frame clones and leaves some out. The repertoire consists of around 230,000 clones, with 70% to 90% occurring once and the leading ten covering roughly 3.3%. The material sequenced was PBMCs or T cells enriched from blood (not recorded which). The receptors here all came from a woman aged 40 to 50 with acute COVID-19.

The V call is TRBV11-3, the J call TRBJ1-1; tentative D call: TRBD1 (6 bases). Germline V CDR1 and CDR2: SGHNT, YENEEA. Trimming left V 1 base short and J 6 bases short, with 15 bases between. CDR3 length equals 15 residues. The CDR3 region is CASSLVGAGGAEAFF. The CDR3 DNA reads as TGTGCCAGCAGCTTAGTCGGGGCTGGGGGCGCTGAAGCTTTCTTT.

The V call is TRBV9, the J call TRBJ2-1, with D maybe TRBD1 (6 bases). With 0 bases removed from V and 9 bases from J, the gap between germline ends came to 10 bases. Germline V gene sequence: CDR1 SGDLS, CDR2 YYNGEE. CDR3 size: 13 residues. DNA of the CDR3: TGTGCCAGCAGCGTAGAACAGGGAGTTGAGCAGTTCTTC. Translating it yields CASSVEQGVEQFF.

This clone was seen only a few times. The rearrangement uses TRBV7-9 and TRBJ2-1; the D gene is possibly TRBD2 (5 bases). CDR1 SEHNR and CDR2 FQNEAQ come from the germline V gene (reference sequence). This CDR3 region has 15 residues. V was cut by 5 bases and J by 8 bases, with 19 bases left in between. The CDR3 nucleotides read TGTGCCAGCAGCCCCCTTAGCGTCGGTTCCCATGAGCAGTTCTTC. Translating it yields CASSPLSVGSHEQFF.

This clone was observed a few times. The gene calls are TRBV14 and TRBJ2-1, with unresolved D. The CDR3 spans 15 residues. Per the germline V gene, CDR1 is SGHDN and CDR2 is FVKESK. V was trimmed by 2 bases and J by 0 bases, leaving 8 bases between them. The CDR3: CASSQMTSSYNEQFF. CDR3 DNA: TGTGCCAGCAGCCAAATGACAAGCTCCTACAATGAGCAGTTCTTC.

This clone came up once. This chain joins TRBV5-4 and TRBJ2-7; 7 bases are a match to TRBD2. J lost 4 bases, V lost 3 bases, and 7 bases had no gene match. The CDR3 is 14 amino acids. Germline assignment: CDR1 SGHNT and CDR2 YYREEE (reference sequence). The CDR3 sequence: CASSYKGAGYEQYF. The CDR3 bases are TGTGCCAGCAGCTACAAAGGAGCGGGGTACGAGCAGTACTTC.

This clone was counted only a few times. The chain couples TRBV2 to TRBJ1-1, with D possibly matching TRBD1 (6 bases). The CDR3 spans 13 residues. The ends were cut back, 8 bases at V and 4 bases at J, with 14 bases in the middle. In germline, CDR1 is SNHLY, CDR2 FYNNEI. CDR3 residues: CASQTGVTTEAFF. The CDR3 DNA sequence: TGTGCCAGCCAGACAGGTGTTACCACTGAAGCTTTCTTT.

V usage is TRBV10-3 and J usage is TRBJ1-1, with D possibly being TRBD1 (5 bases). Trimming removed 3 bases from V and 5 bases from J, with 16 bases in between. Germline V gene data show CDR1 as ENHRY and CDR2 as SYGVKD. This CDR3 spans 15 amino acids. The CDR3 sequence is CAISEGSTGGTEAFF. As DNA, the CDR3 is TGTGCCATCAGTGAAGGTTCTACGGGGGGTACTGAAGCTTTCTTT.

The rearrangement links TRBV5-4 to TRBJ2-7, with D tentatively TRBD2 (6 bases). CDR1 is SGHNT and CDR2 is YYREEE in the germline V gene (reference sequence). With 4 bases removed from V and 7 bases from J, the gap between germline ends came to 15 bases. The CDR3 totals 13 residues. CDR3 sequence reads: CASSKGTALEQYF. CDR3 nucleotides: TGTGCCAGCAGCAAAGGGACTGCCCTTGAGCAGTACTTC.

This chain connects TRBV2 to TRBJ1-5; 10 nucleotides agree with TRBD1. This CDR3 spans 16 amino acids. Germline V lookup: CDR1 SNHLY, CDR2 FYNNEI. The V segment lost 8 bases and the J segment 1 base; nucleotides outside the gene matches: 8. Here the CDR3 reads CASRDRGLYSNQPQHF. Here the CDR3 DNA reads TGTGCCAGCCGGGACAGGGGCTTATACAGCAATCAGCCCCAGCATTTT. Looking up the rest from reference TRBV2 and TRBJ1-5 gives the full variable domain: EPEVTQTPSHQVTQMGQEVILRCVPISNHLYFYWYRQILGQKVEFLVSFYNNEISEKSEIFDDQFSVERPDGSNFTLKIRSTKLEDSAMYFCASRDRGLYSNQPQHFGDGTRLSIL.

The chain is built from TRBV6-5 and TRBJ1-1, with 7 positions matching TRBD1. J lost 1 base, V lost 6 bases, and 2 bases had no gene match. The CDR3 covers 13 residues. CDR1 and CDR2 (germline): MNHEY, SVGAGI. In DNA form, the CDR3 reads TGTGCCAGCAGCGACAGGGAGAACACTGAAGCTTTCTTT. Translating gives CASSDRENTEAFF.

The chain uses TRBV15 and TRBJ2-7, with TRBD1 matching 7 bases. This CDR3 comprises 15 residues. The germline CDR1 and CDR2 sequences are LNHNV and YYDKDF (reference sequence). V shed 0 bases and J 3 bases; nucleotides not matched to a gene: 5. CDR3 protein: CATSRDGTGDYEQYF. CDR3 bases: TGTGCCACCAGCAGAGATGGAACAGGGGACTACGAGCAGTACTTC.

This sequence joins TRBV2 and TRBJ1-4; weak D call: TRBD1 (6 bases). The CDR3 extends over 14 amino acids. The germline V gene encodes CDR1 SNHLY and CDR2 FYNNEI. V lost 5 bases to trimming and J lost 3 bases, with 10 bases between them. CDR3 region: CASSYRVANEKLFF. The CDR3 DNA reads TGTGCCAGCAGTTACAGGGTGGCTAATGAAAAACTGTTTTTT.

This clone was seen just once. J is TRBJ2-1 and V is TRBV15, with 8 bases that match TRBD1. V lost 3 bases, J lost 1 base, and 8 bases stayed unmatched. Germline CDR1 LNHNV, CDR2 YYDKDF (reference sequence). This CDR3 has 17 residues. CDR3 protein: CATSSTGQGKSYNEQFF. The CDR3 region has the DNA TGTGCCACCAGCAGCACAGGACAGGGAAAATCCTACAATGAGCAGTTCTTC.